The 17 T cell receptor beta chains below were found in one sample sequenced in a study of identical twins. A single record per CDR3 protein comes from TCRdb applying MiXCR to the 5' RACE reads. The top ten clones hold 0.8% to 1% of a sample with 400,000 to 500,000 distinct CDR3 sequences, roughly 13% of them seen once. In addition, the sample was reused for a study of yellow fever vaccine responses in identical twins.

Material for sequencing was CD4+ T cells sorted from blood. Source of these receptors: a woman between 18 and 29 years old in good health.

The gene calls are TRBV7-9 and TRBJ2-5, with 9 bases that match TRBD1. J was trimmed by 5 bases and V by 5 bases; bases with no gene match: 15. This CDR3 contains 17 residues. CDR1 and CDR2 from the germline V gene are SEHNR and FQNEAQ (reference sequence). CDR3 loop: CASSLIPGTGISETQYF. In DNA form, the CDR3 reads TGTGCCAGCAGCCTAATCCCCGGGACAGGGATTTCGGAGACCCAGTACTTC.

The CDR3 DNA sequence: TGTGCCAGCAGTTACAGAGGCAAGACAAACATGAACACTGAAGCTTTCTTT. Translated: CASSYRGKTNMNTEAFF. V gene TRBV6-5 combines with J gene TRBJ1-1; D remains ambiguous. Trimming cost V 2 bases and J 0 bases, with 16 bases left between them. CDR1 is MNHEY and CDR2 is SVGAGI in the germline V gene. The CDR3 extends over 17 amino acids.

This clonotype was seen only a few times. The genes are TRBV20-1 and TRBJ2-3; possible D gene TRBD2, 6 bases. The CDR3 loop spans 16 amino acids. The germline gives CDR1 DFQATT, CDR2 SNEGSKA (reference sequence). V lost 5 bases to trimming and J lost 4 bases, with 22 bases between them. The CDR3 sequence: CSAGRQTRTRADTQYF. The DNA for the CDR3 is TGCAGTGCTGGCCGTCAGACTAGAACACGAGCAGATACGCAGTATTTT.

V gene TRBV20-1 combines with J gene TRBJ2-7, with 7 bases matching TRBD1. The CDR3 consists of 11 residues. Germline loops: CDR1 DFQATT, CDR2 SNEGSKA (reference sequence). CDR3 in amino acids: CRPGQSYEQYF. CDR3 DNA sequence: TGCAGACCGGGACAGTCCTACGAGCAGTACTTC.

The genes are TRBV28 and TRBJ2-7, with 8 positions matching TRBD1. V lost 6 bases, J lost 1 base, and 5 bases stayed unmatched. This CDR3 has 14 amino acids. From germline, CDR1 is MDHEN and CDR2 SYDVKM. In DNA form, the CDR3 reads TGTGCCAGCAGCAATACAGGGGGGTCCTACGAGCAGTACTTC. Its protein is CASSNTGGSYEQYF.

This chain joins TRBV6-1 and TRBJ2-1; TRBD1 matches 9 bases. The germline V gene has CDR1 MNHNS and CDR2 SASEGT. Trimming at V came to 6 bases and at J to 5 bases, leaving 8 bases not matched to a gene. The CDR3 has 15 amino acids. The chain's CDR3 is CASRKRRDRDNEQFF. DNA for the CDR3: TGTGCCAGCAGAAAACGCCGGGACAGGGACAATGAGCAGTTCTTC.

This clonotype has only a few counts. The rearrangement joins TRBV4-2 to TRBJ2-6, with TRBD2 identical over 13 bases. The CDR3 totals 18 residues. The ends lost 3 bases at V and 0 bases at J; junction bases unmatched: 2. Per germline, CDR1 LGHNA and CDR2 YNFKEQ. Here the CDR3 DNA reads TGTGCCAGCAGCCACGGGACTAGCGGGAACTCTGGGGCCAACGTCCTGACTTTC. This translates into CASSHGTSGNSGANVLTF.

This clonotype was counted at least ten times. This rearrangement joins TRBV4-3 to TRBJ2-7, with no clear D. This CDR3 is built from 13 residues. Trimming shortened V by 0 bases and J by 1 base, and 4 bases separated the two germline ends. Germline V gene data show CDR1 as LGHNA and CDR2 as YSLEER. The DNA for the CDR3 is TGCGCCAGCAGCCAAGATGGATCCTACGAGCAGTACTTC. Translation: CASSQDGSYEQYF.

This rearrangement joins TRBV7-9 to TRBJ2-7, with 7 positions matching TRBD1. Germline loops: CDR1 SEHNR, CDR2 FQNEAQ (reference sequence). This CDR3 is 15 amino acids long. With V trimmed by 1 base and J by 0 bases, 3 bases remained unmatched. The CDR3 DNA follows: TGTGCCAGCAGCTTAGAGGGGACAGCCTCCTACGAGCAGTACTTC. As protein: CASSLEGTASYEQYF.

This clonotype was seen ten or more times. The chain employs TRBV25-1 and TRBJ2-7, with unresolved D. The germline V and J ends were trimmed by 5 bases and 3 bases, with 14 bases remaining between them. The CDR3 consists of 14 residues. In germline, CDR1 is MGHDK, CDR2 SYGVNS. CDR3: CASSPQAPGYEQYF. The CDR3 DNA follows: TGTGCCAGCAGTCCCCAGGCCCCTGGCTACGAGCAGTACTTC.

J is TRBJ2-3 and V is TRBV15, with D perhaps TRBD1 (5 bases). CDR1 LNHNV and CDR2 YYDKDF come from the germline V gene (reference sequence). The CDR3 spans 12 residues. Trimming removed 7 bases at V and 1 base at J, with 6 bases between. The CDR3 sequence is CATKQGTDTQYF. CDR3 bases: TGTGCCACCAAACAGGGCACAGATACGCAGTATTTT.

This clonotype has at least ten counts. The chain uses TRBV5-6 and TRBJ2-3, with D unclear. This CDR3 is 14 amino acids long. Trimming removed 1 base at V and 0 bases at J, with 6 bases between. The V gene's germline CDR1 is SGHDT and CDR2 YYEEEE. The CDR3 nucleotides are TGTGCCAGCAGCTTGCATGGGAGCACAGATACGCAGTATTTT. This codes for CASSLHGSTDTQYF.

This clonotype was seen a few times. V is TRBV20-1 and J is TRBJ2-3; TRBD1 aligns across 8 bases. V shed 5 bases and J 4 bases; nucleotides not matched to a gene: 11. Per germline, CDR1 DFQATT and CDR2 SNEGSKA (reference sequence). The CDR3 covers 15 residues. CDR3 protein: CSARQTGEVADTQYF. The CDR3 nucleotides read TGCAGTGCTCGTCAGACAGGGGAGGTCGCAGATACGCAGTATTTT.

V usage is TRBV12-3 or TRBV12-4 and J usage is TRBJ1-2; D might be TRBD1 (6 bases). The CDR3 totals 15 residues. The germline V and J ends were trimmed by 1 base and 3 bases, with 12 bases remaining between them. DNA for the CDR3: TGTGCCAGCAGTTTAGGCGTGGGGGCCTACTATGGCTACACCTTC. Residues: CASSLGVGAYYGYTF.

The V and J genes are TRBV6-1 and TRBJ2-7; 9 bases fit TRBD1. The V gene's germline CDR1 is MNHNS and CDR2 SASEGT. The CDR3 loop spans 14 amino acids. Losses at the gene ends were 6 bases for V and 2 bases for J; bases not matched to a gene: 5. The CDR3 DNA reads as TGTGCCAGCAGAATAGGACAGGGGACCTACGAGCAGTACTTC. Protein: CASRIGQGTYEQYF.

This clonotype occurred many times. V gene TRBV7-2 combines with J gene TRBJ2-3; 9 bases align to TRBD2. The germline gives CDR1 SGHTA, CDR2 FQGNSA. The junction had 9 bases not matched to a gene; V was cut back by 4 bases and J by 4 bases. The CDR3 covers 16 residues. The CDR3 spells CASSSLGSGSADTQYF. In nucleotides, the CDR3 is TGTGCCAGCAGCTCCCTGGGTAGCGGGAGTGCAGATACGCAGTATTTT.

This clonotype was picked up a small number of times. This chain uses TRBV6-5 with TRBJ1-2; 7 nucleotides agree with TRBD1. This CDR3 region has 18 residues. Unmatched junction bases numbered 14, after V lost 2 bases and J lost 2 bases. Germline CDR1 reads MNHEY; CDR2 reads SVGAGI. The CDR3 spells CASSYPRQGGLSNYGYTF. As DNA, the CDR3 is TGTGCCAGCAGTTACCCCCGACAGGGAGGTTTATCCAACTATGGCTACACCTTC.